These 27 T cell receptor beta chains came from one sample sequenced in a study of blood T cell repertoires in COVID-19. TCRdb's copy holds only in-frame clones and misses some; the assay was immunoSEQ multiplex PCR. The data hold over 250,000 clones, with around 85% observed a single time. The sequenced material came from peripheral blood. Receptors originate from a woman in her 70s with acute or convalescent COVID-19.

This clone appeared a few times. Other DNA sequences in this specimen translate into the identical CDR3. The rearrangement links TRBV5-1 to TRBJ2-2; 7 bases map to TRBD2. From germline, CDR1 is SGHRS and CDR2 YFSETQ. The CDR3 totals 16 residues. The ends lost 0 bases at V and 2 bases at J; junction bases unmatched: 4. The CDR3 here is CASSLESGVNTGELFF. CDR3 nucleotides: TGCGCCAGCAGCTTGGAGAGCGGGGTTAACACCGGGGAGCTGTTTTTT.

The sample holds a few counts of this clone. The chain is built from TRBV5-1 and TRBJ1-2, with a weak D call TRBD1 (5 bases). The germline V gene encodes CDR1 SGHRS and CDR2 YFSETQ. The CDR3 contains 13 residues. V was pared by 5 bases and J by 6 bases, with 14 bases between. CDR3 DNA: TGCGCCAGCAGTACGCCAGGGCCCGATGGCTACACCTTC. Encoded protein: CASSTPGPDGYTF.

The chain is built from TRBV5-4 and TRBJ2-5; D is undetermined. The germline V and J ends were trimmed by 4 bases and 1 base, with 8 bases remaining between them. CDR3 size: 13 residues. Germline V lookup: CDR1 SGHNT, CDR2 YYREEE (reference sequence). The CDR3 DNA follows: TGTGCCAGCAGCACGGGTCCCCAAGAGACCCAGTACTTC. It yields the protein CASSTGPQETQYF. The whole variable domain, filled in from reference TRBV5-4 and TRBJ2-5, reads ETGVTQSPTHLIKTRGQQVTLRCSSQSGHNTVSWYQQALGQGPQFIFQYYREEENGRGNFPPRFSGLQFPNYSSELNVNALELDDSALYLCASSTGPQETQYFGPGTRLLVL.

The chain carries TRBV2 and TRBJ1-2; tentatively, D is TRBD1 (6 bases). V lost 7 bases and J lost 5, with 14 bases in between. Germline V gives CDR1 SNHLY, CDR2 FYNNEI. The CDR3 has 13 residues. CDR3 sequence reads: CASKRTADYGYTF. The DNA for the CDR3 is TGTGCCAGCAAGCGGACAGCTGATTATGGCTACACCTTC.

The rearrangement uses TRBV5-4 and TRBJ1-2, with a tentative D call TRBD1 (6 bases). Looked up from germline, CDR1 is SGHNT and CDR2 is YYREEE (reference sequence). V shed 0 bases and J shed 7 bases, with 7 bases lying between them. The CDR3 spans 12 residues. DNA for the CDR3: TGTGCCAGCAGCTTGGACAGGGTTGGCTACACCTTC. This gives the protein CASSLDRVGYTF.

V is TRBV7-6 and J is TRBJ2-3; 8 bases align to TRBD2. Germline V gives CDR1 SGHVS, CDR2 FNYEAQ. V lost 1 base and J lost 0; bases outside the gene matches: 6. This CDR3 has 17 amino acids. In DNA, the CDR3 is TGTGCCAGCAGCTTAGTTGGATTAGCGGGAAGCACAGATACGCAGTATTTT. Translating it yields CASSLVGLAGSTDTQYF.

The CDR3 protein is CASYNRAGGTYNEQFF. The CDR3 DNA reads TGTGCCAGCTATAACCGAGCGGGGGGGACATACAATGAGCAGTTCTTC. The chain recombines TRBV27 with TRBJ2-1; 10 bases line up with TRBD2. V lost 8 bases, J lost 4 bases, and 11 bases stayed unmatched. The V gene's germline CDR1 is MNHEY and CDR2 SMNVEV (reference sequence). The CDR3 contains 16 residues.

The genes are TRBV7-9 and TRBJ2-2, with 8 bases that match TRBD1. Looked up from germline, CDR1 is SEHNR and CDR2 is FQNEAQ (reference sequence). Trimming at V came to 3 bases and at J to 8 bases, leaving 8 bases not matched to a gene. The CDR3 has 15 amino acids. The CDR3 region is CASSFGAGGGGELFF. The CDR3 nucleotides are TGTGCCAGCAGCTTCGGTGCAGGGGGCGGAGGGGAGCTGTTTTTT.

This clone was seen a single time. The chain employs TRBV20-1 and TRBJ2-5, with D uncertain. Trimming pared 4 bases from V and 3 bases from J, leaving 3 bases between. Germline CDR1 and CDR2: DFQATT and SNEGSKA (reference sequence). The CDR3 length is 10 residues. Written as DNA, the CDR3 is TGCAGTGCTACCGAAGAGACCCAGTACTTC. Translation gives CSATEETQYF.

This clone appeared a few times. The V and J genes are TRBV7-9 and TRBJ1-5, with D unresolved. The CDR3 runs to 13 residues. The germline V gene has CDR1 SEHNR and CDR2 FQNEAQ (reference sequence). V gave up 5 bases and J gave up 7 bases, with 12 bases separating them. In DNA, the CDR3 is TGTGCCAGCAGCCCTGACGAGGGACAGCCCCAGCATTTT. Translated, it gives CASSPDEGQPQHF. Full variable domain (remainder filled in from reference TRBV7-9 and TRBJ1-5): DTGVSQNPRHKITKRGQNVTFRCDPISEHNRLYWYRQTLGQGPEFLTYFQNEAQLEKSRLLSDRFSAERPKGSFSTLEIQRTEQGDSAMYLCASSPDEGQPQHFGDGTRLSIL.

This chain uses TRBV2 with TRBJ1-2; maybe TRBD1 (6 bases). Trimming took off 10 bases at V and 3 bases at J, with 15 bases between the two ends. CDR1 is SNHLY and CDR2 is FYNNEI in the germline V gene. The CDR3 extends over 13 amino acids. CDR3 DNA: TGTGCCACACGTCCAGGGGTGGACTATGGCTACACCTTC. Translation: CATRPGVDYGYTF.

CDR3 residues: CATVRGGNSPLHF. The CDR3 bases are TGTGCCACCGTGAGGGGGGGCAATTCACCCCTCCACTTT. The V and J genes are TRBV2 and TRBJ1-6, with D tentatively TRBD1 (6 bases). CDR1 is SNHLY, CDR2 FYNNEI, per germline. Trimming removed 10 bases at V and 7 bases at J, with 14 bases between. The CDR3 has 13 amino acids.

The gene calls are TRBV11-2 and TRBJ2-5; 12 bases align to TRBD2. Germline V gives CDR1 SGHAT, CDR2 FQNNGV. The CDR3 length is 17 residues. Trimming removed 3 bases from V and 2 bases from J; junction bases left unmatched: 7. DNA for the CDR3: TGTGCCAGCAGCTTTGGGACTAGCGGGTCTTTGCAAGAGACCCAGTACTTC. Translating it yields CASSFGTSGSLQETQYF.

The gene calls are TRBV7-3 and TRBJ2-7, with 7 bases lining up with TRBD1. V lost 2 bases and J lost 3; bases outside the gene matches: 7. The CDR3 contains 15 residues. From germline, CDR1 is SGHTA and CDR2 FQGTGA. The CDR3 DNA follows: TGTGCCAGCAGCTTAGGGCCAGGGGGTGGCTACGAGCAGTACTTC. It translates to CASSLGPGGGYEQYF.

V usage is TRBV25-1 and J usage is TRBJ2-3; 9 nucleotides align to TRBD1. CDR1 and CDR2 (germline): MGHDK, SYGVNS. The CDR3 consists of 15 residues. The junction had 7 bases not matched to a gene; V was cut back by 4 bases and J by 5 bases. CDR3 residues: CASSARDRAQDTQYF. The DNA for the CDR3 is TGTGCCAGCAGTGCCCGGGACAGGGCGCAAGATACGCAGTATTTT. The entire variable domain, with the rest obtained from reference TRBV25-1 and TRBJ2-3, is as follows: EADIYQTPRYLVIGTGKKITLECSQTMGHDKMYWYQQDPGMELHLIHYSYGVNSTEKGDLSSESTVSRIRTEHFPLTLESARPSHTSQYLCASSARDRAQDTQYFGPGTRLTVL.

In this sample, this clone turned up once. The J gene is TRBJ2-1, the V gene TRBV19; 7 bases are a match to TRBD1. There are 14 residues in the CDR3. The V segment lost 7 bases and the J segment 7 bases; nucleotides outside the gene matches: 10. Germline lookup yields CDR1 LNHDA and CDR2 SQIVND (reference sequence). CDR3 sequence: CASIPRGQPNEQFF. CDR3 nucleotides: TGTGCCAGTATTCCACGGGGACAGCCGAATGAGCAGTTCTTC.

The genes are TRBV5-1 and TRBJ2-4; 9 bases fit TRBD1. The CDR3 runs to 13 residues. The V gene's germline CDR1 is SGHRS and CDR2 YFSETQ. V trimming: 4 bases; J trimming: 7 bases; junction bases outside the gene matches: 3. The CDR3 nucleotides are TGCGCCAGCAGCCCAGGGACAGGGAACATTCAGTACTTC. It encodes CASSPGTGNIQYF.

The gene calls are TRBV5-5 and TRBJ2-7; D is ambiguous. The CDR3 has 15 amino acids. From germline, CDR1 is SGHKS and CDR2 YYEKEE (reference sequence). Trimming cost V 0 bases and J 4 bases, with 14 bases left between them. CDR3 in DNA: TGTGCCAGCAGCTTGGGCTCGGCGGTTCTTTACGAGCAGTACTTC. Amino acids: CASSLGSAVLYEQYF.

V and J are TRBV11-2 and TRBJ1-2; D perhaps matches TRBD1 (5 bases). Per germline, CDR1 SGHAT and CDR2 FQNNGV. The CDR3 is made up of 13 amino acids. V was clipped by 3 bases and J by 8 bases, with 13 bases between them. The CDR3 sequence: CASSFRQGGGYTF. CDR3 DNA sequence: TGTGCCAGCAGCTTCCGGCAGGGTGGAGGCTACACCTTC.

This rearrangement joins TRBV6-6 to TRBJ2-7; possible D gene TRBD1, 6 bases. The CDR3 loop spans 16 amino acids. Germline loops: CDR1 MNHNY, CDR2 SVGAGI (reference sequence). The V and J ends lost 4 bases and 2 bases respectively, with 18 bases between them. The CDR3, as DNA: TGTGCCAGCAGTTTCCTACAGGGACCGGCGACCTACGAGCAGTACTTC. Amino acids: CASSFLQGPATYEQYF.

The CDR3 nucleotides read TGTGCCAGCAGCCGAACCGCCTCTATAGTCTCAGGTTACGAGCAGTACTTC. Translating gives CASSRTASIVSGYEQYF. V and J are TRBV6-6 and TRBJ2-7; no reliable D call. The CDR3 covers 17 residues. The V end lost 6 bases, the J end lost 4 bases, and 25 bases lay between the germline ends. Germline V gives CDR1 MNHNY, CDR2 SVGAGI (reference sequence).

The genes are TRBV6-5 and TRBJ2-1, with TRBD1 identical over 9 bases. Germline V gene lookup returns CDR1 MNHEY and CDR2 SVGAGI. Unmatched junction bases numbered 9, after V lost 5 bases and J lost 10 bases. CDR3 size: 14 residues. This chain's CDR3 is CASSRRDRVKEQFF. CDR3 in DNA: TGTGCCAGCAGTCGTCGGGACAGGGTAAAAGAGCAGTTCTTC.

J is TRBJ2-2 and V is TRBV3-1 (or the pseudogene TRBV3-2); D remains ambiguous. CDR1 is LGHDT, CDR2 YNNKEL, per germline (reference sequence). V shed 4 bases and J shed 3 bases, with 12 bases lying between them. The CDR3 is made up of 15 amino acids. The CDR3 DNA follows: TGTGCCAGCAGCCTGCTAGGTACGGACACCGGGGAGCTGTTTTTT. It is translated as CASSLLGTDTGELFF.

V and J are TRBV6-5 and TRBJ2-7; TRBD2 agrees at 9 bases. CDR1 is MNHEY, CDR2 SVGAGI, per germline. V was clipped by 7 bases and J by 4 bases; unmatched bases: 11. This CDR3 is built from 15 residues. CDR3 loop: CASNMPGLAQYEQYF. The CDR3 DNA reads TGTGCCAGCAATATGCCGGGACTAGCCCAATACGAGCAGTACTTC.

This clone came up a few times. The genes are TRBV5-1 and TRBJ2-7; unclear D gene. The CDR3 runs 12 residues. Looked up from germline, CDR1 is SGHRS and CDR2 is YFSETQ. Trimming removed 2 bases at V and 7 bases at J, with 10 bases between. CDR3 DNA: TGCGCCAGCAGCTTACCTGCGGATGAGCAGTACTTC. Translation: CASSLPADEQYF.

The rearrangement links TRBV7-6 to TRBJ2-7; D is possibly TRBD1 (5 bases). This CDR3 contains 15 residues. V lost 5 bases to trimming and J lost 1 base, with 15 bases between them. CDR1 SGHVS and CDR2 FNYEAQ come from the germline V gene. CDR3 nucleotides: TGTGCCAGCAGCCGAAGGGGCGACGATTCCTACGAGCAGTACTTC. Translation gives CASSRRGDDSYEQYF.

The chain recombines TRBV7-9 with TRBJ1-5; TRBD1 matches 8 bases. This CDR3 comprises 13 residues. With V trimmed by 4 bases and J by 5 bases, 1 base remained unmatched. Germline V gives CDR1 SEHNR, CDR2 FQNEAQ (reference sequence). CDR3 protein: CASSWGQDQPQHF. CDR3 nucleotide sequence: TGTGCCAGCAGCTGGGGACAGGATCAGCCCCAGCATTTT.